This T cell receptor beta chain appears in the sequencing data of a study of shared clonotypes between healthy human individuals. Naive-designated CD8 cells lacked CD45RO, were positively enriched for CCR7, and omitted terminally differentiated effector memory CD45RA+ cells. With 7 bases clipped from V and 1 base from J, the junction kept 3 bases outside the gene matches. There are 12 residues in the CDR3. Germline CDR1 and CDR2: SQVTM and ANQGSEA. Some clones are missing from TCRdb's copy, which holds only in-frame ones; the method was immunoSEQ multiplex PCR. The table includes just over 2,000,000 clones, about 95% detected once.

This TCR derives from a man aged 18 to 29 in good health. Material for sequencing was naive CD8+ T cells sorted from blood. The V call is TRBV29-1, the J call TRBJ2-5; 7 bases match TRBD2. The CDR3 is CSAVAGQETQYF. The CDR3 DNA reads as TGCAGCGCTGTAGCGGGCCAAGAGACCCAGTACTTC.